This is a list of T cell receptor beta chains from one sample in a study of radiotherapy plus CTLA-4 blockade in lung cancer. Some clones are missing from TCRdb's copy, which holds only in-frame ones; the method was immunoSEQ multiplex PCR. Seen here are 80,000 to 95,000 clones, roughly 80% observed once, and the top ten hold roughly 26%. Source: peripheral blood, taken from a patient treated with radiotherapy plus ipilimumab. The receptor source for this set is a human donor with non-small cell lung cancer that progressed on radiotherapy plus ipilimumab. Both conserved end residues are part of each CDR3. The D gene is left open where the match is weak. Rows give clone size only sometimes, using once, few, many, or a class for an expanded clone.

CDR3 DNA: TGTGCCAGCAGGAAAACAGGTTCACTCTCCTACGAGCAGTACTTC
CDR3 protein: CASRKTGSLSYEQYF
CDR3 length: 15
J gene: TRBJ2-7
V gene: TRBV6-5
clone size: once
D gene: NA

CDR3 DNA: TGTGCCAGCAGTGTATCGGGACAGTCATACGAGCAGTACTTC
CDR3 protein: CASSVSGQSYEQYF
CDR3 length: 14
J gene: TRBJ2-7
V gene: TRBV6-5
clone size: NA
D gene: TRBD1

CDR3 DNA: TGTGCCAGCAGCTACAGGGGGCCCCCTGGAAACACCATATATTTT
CDR3 protein: CASSYRGPPGNTIYF
CDR3 length: 15
J gene: TRBJ1-3
V gene: TRBV14
clone size: NA
D gene: TRBD1

CDR3 DNA: TGTGCCATCAGTGGACAGGGTCCGTACGAGCAGTACTTC
CDR3 protein: CAISGQGPYEQYF
CDR3 length: 13
J gene: TRBJ2-7
V gene: TRBV10-3
clone size: NA
D gene: TRBD1

CDR3 DNA: TGTGCCAGCAGCTCGGTACAGGGGGCGTACACTGAAGCTTTCTTT
CDR3 protein: CASSSVQGAYTEAFF
CDR3 length: 15
J gene: TRBJ1-1
V gene: TRBV7-2
clone size: NA
D gene: TRBD1

CDR3 DNA: TGTGCCAGCAGTGTTCAGCTGAACTATGGCTACACCTTC
CDR3 protein: CASSVQLNYGYTF
CDR3 length: 13
J gene: TRBJ1-2
V gene: TRBV6-5
clone size: NA
D gene: NA

CDR3 DNA: TGTGCCAGCAGCAGGAATAAAGAGACCCAGTACTTC
CDR3 protein: CASSRNKETQYF
CDR3 length: 12
J gene: TRBJ2-5
V gene: TRBV7-9
clone size: NA
D gene: NA

CDR3 DNA: TGTGCCAGCAGCCCACTATGGGGATCTAACACTGAAGCTTTCTTT
CDR3 protein: CASSPLWGSNTEAFF
CDR3 length: 15
J gene: TRBJ1-1
V gene: TRBV28
clone size: NA
D gene: NA

CDR3 DNA: TGTGCCAGCAGCGACCGGGGGGGTCAAGAGACCCAGTACTTC
CDR3 protein: CASSDRGGQETQYF
CDR3 length: 14
J gene: TRBJ2-5
V gene: TRBV9
clone size: NA
D gene: TRBD2

CDR3 DNA: TGTGCCAGCAGCGGTGTCGTTGCGGCGGGAGGGGCAGATACGCAGTATTTT
CDR3 protein: CASSGVVAAGGADTQYF
CDR3 length: 17
J gene: TRBJ2-3
V gene: TRBV7-6
clone size: NA
D gene: TRBD2

CDR3 DNA: TGTGCCAGCAGCTATACCGGGACAGGGTATAACGGCTACACCTTC
CDR3 protein: CASSYTGTGYNGYTF
CDR3 length: 15
J gene: TRBJ1-2
V gene: TRBV6-6
clone size: NA
D gene: TRBD1

CDR3 DNA: TGTGCCATCAGTGAGGAGGGACAGGGGGCTGAAGCTTTCTTT
CDR3 protein: CAISEEGQGAEAFF
CDR3 length: 14
J gene: TRBJ1-1
V gene: TRBV10-3
clone size: NA
D gene: TRBD1

CDR3 DNA: TGTGCCAGCTCACCTCCGGGACAGTACGGCAATCAGCCCCAGCATTTT
CDR3 protein: CASSPPGQYGNQPQHF
CDR3 length: 16
J gene: TRBJ1-5
V gene: TRBV18
clone size: NA
D gene: TRBD1

CDR3 DNA: TGTGCCAGCAGCCCAACTAATGAAAAACTGTTTTTT
CDR3 protein: CASSPTNEKLFF
CDR3 length: 12
J gene: TRBJ1-4
V gene: TRBV2
clone size: NA
D gene: NA

CDR3 DNA: TGTGCCAGCAGCTTAGCACTCGGAGGGAGGGACACTGAAGCTTTCTTT
CDR3 protein: CASSLALGGRDTEAFF
CDR3 length: 16
J gene: TRBJ1-1
V gene: TRBV7-9
clone size: NA
D gene: NA

CDR3 DNA: TGTGCCACGCTGAAGGGTTACAAGCAGTTCTTC
CDR3 protein: CATLKGYKQFF
CDR3 length: 11
J gene: TRBJ2-1
V gene: TRBV27
clone size: NA
D gene: NA

CDR3 DNA: TGTGCCAGCACCAGGGACAGTTACTATGGCTACACCTTC
CDR3 protein: CASTRDSYYGYTF
CDR3 length: 13
J gene: TRBJ1-2
V gene: TRBV11-2
clone size: NA
D gene: TRBD1